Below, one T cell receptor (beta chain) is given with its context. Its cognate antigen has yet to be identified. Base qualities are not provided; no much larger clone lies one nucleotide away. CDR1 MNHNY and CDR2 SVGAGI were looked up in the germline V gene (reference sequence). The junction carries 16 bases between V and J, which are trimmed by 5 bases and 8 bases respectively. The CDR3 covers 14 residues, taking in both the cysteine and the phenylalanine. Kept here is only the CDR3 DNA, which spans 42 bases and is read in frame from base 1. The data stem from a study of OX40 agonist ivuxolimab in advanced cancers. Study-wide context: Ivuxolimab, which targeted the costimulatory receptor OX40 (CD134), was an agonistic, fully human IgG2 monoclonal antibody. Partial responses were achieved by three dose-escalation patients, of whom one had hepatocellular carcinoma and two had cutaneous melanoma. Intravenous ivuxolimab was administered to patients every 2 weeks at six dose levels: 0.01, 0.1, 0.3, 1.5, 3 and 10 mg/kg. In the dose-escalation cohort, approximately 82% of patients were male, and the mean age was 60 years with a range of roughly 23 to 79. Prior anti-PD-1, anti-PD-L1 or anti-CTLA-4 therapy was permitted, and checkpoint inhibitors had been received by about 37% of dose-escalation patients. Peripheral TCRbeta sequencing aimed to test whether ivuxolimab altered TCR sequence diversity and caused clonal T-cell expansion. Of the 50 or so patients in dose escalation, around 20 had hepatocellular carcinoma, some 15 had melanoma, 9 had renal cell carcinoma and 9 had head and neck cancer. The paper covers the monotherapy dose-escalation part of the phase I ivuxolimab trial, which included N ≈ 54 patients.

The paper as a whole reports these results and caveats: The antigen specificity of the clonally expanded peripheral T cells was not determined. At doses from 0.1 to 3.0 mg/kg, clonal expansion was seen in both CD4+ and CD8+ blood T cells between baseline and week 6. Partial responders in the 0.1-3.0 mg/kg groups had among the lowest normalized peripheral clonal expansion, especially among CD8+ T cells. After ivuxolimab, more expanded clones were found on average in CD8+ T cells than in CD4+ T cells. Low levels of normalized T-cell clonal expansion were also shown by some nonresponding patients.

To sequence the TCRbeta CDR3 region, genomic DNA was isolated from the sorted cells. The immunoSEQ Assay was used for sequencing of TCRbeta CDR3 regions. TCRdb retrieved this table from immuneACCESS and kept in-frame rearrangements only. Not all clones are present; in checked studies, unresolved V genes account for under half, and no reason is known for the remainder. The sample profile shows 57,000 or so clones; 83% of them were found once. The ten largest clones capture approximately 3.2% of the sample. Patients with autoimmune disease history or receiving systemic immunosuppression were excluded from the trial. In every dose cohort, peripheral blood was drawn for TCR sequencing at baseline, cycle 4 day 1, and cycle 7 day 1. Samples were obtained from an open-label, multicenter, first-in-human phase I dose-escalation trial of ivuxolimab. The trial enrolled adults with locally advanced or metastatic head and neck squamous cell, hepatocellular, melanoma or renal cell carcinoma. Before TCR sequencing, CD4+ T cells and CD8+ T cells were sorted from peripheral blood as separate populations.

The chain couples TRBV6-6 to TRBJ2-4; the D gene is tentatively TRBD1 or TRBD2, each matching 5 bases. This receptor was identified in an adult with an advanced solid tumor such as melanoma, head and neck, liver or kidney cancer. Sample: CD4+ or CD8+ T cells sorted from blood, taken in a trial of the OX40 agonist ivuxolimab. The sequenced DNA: TGTGCCAGCAGTCGGGACGGCTGGGGCGACATTCAGTACTTC. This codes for CASSRDGWGDIQYF.